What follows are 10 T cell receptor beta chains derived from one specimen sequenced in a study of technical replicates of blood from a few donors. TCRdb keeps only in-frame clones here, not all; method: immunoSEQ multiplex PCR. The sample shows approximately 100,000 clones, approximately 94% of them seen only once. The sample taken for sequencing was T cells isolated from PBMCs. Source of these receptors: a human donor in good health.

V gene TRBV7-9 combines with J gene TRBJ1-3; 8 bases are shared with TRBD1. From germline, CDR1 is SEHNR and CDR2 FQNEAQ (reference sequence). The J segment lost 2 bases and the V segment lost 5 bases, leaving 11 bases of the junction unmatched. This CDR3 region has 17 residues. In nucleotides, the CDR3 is TGTGCCAGCAGCCTACGACAGGGGCTGACTCCTGGAAACACCATATATTTT. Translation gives CASSLRQGLTPGNTIYF.

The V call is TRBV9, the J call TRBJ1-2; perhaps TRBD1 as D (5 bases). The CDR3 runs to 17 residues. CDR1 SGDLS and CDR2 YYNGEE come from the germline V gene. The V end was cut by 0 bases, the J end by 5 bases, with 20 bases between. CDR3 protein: CASSVGIRGSAPYGYTF. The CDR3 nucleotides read TGTGCCAGCAGCGTAGGGATTAGGGGCAGCGCACCATATGGCTACACCTTC.

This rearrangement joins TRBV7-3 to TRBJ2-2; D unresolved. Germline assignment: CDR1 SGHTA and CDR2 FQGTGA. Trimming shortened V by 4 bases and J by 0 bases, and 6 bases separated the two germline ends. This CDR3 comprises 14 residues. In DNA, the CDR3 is TGTGCCAGCAGCTGGGCAGCGAACACCGGGGAGCTGTTTTTT. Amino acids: CASSWAANTGELFF. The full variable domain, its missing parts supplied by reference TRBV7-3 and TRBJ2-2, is GAGVSQTPSNKVTEKGKYVELRCDPISGHTALYWYRQSLGQGPEFLIYFQGTGAADDSGLPNDRFFAVRPEGSVSTLKIQRTERGDSAVYLCASSWAANTGELFFGEGSRLTVL.

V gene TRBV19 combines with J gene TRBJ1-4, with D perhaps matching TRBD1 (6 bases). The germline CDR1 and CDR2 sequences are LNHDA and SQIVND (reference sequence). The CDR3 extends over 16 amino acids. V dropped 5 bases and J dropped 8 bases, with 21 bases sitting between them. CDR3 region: CASSSSSTGIWEKLFF. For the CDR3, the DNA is TGTGCCAGTAGTTCTTCCTCTACAGGGATTTGGGAAAAACTGTTTTTT. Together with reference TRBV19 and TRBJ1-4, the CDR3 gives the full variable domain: DGGITQSPKYLFRKEGQNVTLSCEQNLNHDAMYWYRQDPGQGLRLIYYSQIVNDFQKGDIAEGYSVSREKKESFPLTVTSAQKNPTAFYLCASSSSSTGIWEKLFFGSGTQLSVL.

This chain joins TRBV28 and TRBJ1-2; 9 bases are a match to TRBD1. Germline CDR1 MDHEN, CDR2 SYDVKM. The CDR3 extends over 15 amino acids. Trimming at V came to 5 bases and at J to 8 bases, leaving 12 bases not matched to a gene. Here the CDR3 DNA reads TGTGCCAGCAGTCCAGGGTACAGGGGGCTCAGGGGCTACACCTTC. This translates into CASSPGYRGLRGYTF.

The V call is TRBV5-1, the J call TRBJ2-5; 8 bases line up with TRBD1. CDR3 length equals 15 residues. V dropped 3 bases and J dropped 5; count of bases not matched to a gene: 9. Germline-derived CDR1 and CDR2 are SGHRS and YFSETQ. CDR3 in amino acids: CASSSQTGGGETQYF. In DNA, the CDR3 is TGCGCCAGCAGCTCACAAACAGGGGGTGGGGAGACCCAGTACTTC.

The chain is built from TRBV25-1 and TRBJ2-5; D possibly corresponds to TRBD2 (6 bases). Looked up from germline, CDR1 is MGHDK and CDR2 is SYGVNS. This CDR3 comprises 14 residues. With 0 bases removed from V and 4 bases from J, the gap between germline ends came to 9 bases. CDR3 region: CASSEYVGGETQYF. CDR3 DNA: TGTGCCAGCAGTGAATATGTGGGGGGAGAGACCCAGTACTTC.

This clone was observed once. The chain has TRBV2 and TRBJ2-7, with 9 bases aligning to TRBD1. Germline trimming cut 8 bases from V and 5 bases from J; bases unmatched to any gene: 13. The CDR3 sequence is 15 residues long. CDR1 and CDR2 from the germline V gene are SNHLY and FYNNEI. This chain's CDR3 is CASVPGQGRGHEQYF. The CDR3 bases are TGTGCCAGCGTCCCGGGACAGGGAAGGGGCCACGAGCAGTACTTC.

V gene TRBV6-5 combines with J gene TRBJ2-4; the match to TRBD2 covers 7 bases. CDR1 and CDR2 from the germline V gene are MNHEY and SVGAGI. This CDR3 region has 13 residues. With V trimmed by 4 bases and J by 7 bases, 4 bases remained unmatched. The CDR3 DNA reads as TGTGCCAGCAGTTCAAGCGGGATGAACATTCAGTACTTC. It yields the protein CASSSSGMNIQYF.

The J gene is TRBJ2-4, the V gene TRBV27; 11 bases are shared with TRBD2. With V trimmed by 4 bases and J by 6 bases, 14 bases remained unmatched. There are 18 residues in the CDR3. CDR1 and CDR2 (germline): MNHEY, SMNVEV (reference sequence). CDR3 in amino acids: CASSSIAGGPSEGNIQYF. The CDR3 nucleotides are TGTGCCAGCAGTTCTATAGCGGGAGGGCCCTCGGAGGGAAACATTCAGTACTTC.